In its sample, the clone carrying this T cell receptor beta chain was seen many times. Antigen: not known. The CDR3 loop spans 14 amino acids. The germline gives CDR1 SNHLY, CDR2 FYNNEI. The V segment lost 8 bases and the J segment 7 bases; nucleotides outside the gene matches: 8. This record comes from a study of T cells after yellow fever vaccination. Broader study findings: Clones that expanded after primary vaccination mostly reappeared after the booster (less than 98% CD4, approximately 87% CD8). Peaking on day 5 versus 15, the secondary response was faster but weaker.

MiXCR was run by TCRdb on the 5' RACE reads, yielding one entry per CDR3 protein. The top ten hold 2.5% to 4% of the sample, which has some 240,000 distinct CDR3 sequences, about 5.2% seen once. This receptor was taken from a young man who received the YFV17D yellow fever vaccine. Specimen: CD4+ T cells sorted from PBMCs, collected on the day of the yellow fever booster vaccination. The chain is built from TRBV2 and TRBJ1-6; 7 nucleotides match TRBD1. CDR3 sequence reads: CASGGQSENSPLHF. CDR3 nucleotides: TGTGCCAGCGGGGGACAGTCTGAAAATTCACCCCTCCACTTT.